This TCR beta chain comes out of a study of glioma-infiltrating T cells after dendritic cell vaccination. Study context: Treatment, given 2003 to 2012, was autologous tumor lysate-pulsed dendritic cell vaccination.

A word on this clone: Its matching antigen is unknown.

Time point reported: after dendritic cell vaccination, including at tumor progression/relapse. Before vaccination, two weeks after the third vaccination, and at progression, PBMC were collected. Trimming cost V 6 bases and J 0 bases, with 13 bases left between them. CDR1 LGHNT and CDR2 FRNRAP come from the germline V gene. This CDR3 has 15 amino acids. Study-wide results and caveats: Few patients contributed both blood and tumor specimens.

The primer mix had 60 V beta and 13 J beta primers. Profiling relied on immunoSEQ multiplex PCR, and the TCRdb table lists in-frame clones only, not all of them. The table shows about 90,000 clones, with roughly four fifths occurring only once. The J gene is TRBJ2-3, the V gene TRBV12-5, with a weak D call TRBD1 (6 bases). Sequencing was performed on blood, taken after dendritic cell vaccination. This TCR was sampled from a human donor with glioblastoma. CDR3 protein: CASGPGASSTDTQYF. In nucleotides, the CDR3 is TGTGCTAGTGGACCAGGGGCCTCTAGCACAGATACGCAGTATTTT.